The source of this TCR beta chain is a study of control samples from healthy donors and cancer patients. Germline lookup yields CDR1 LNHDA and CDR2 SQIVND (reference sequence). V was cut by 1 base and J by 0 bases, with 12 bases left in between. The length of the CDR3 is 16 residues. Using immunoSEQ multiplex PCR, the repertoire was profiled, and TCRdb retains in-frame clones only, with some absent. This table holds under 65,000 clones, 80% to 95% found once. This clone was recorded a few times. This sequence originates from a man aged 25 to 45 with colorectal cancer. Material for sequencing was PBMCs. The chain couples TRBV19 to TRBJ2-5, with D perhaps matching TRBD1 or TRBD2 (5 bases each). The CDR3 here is CASSIGIGTDQETQYF. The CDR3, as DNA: TGTGCCAGTAGTATAGGAATCGGGACCGACCAAGAGACCCAGTACTTC.